This T cell receptor (beta chain) emerged from a study of radiotherapy plus CTLA-4 blockade in lung cancer. Some clones are missing from TCRdb's copy, which holds only in-frame ones; the method was immunoSEQ multiplex PCR. The table has 81,000 or so clones, 60% to 85% seen once; the top ten hold 22%. This clone was found once. The antigen is undetermined. The CDR3 consists of 12 residues. Germline CDR1 SGDLS, CDR2 YYNGEE. V was cut by 5 bases and J by 8 bases, with 13 bases left in between. Study conclusions and caveats: Clones derived from tumor TCRs expanded in blood after radiotherapy plus ipilimumab. It was early blood T cell clone dynamics, with interferon-beta, that reportedly best predicted response.

The chain is built from TRBV9 and TRBJ1-2, with a possible D match to TRBD1 (5 bases). This TCR derives from a human donor with non-small cell lung cancer whose response to radiotherapy plus ipilimumab could not be evaluated. Some clones in this sample may be carry-over from other donors' samples. The sample in question was peripheral blood, obtained from a patient treated with radiotherapy plus ipilimumab. This CDR3 is CASSPQGGGYTF. In DNA form, the CDR3 reads TGTGCCAGCAGTCCTCAGGGTGGAGGCTACACCTTC. Full variable domain (remainder filled in from reference TRBV9 and TRBJ1-2): DSGVTQTPKHLITATGQRVTLRCSPRSGDLSVYWYQQSLDQGLQFLIQYYNGEERAKGNILERFSAQQFPDLHSELNLSSLELGDSALYFCASSPQGGGYTFGSGTRLTVV.